This T cell receptor beta chain derives from a study of cytomegalovirus exposure and HLA in healthy donors. Both 60 Vbeta primers and 13 Jbeta primers went into the PCR. In the original processing: There were about 80 million unique TCR beta chains by a later count, and around 10 million of them were shared. This table comes from immunoSEQ multiplex PCR, and its TCRdb copy is limited to in-frame clones, with some not included. The V and J calls and the clone size are those of that table, but D and trimming were determined from the DNA. The sample holds more than 95,000 clones; roughly three fifths are singletons and the top ten take 3% to 3.5%. In its sample, this clone was seen a few times. The antigen is unknown. V was clipped by 6 bases and J by 3 bases; unmatched bases: 8. The CDR3 covers 16 residues. The V gene's germline CDR1 is MNHEY and CDR2 SMNVEV (reference sequence). Overall study results and limits: In a later analysis, donors in an Asian-associated ancestry cluster reportedly had fewer N-insertions in productive TCRs than the cohort mean. In a later analysis, V- and J-gene trimming of beta chains associated with a DCLRE1C missense variant, replicated independently. Excluded: some indistinguishable V segments such as TRBV6-2 and TRBV6-3.

Sequencing input: PBMCs. This TCR derives from a man in his sixties in good health and CMV-seronegative. The V call is TRBV27, the J call TRBJ2-7; the match to TRBD2 covers 13 bases. DNA of the CDR3: TGTGCCAGCAGCCGACAACTAGCGGGAGGGAACTACGAGCAGTACTTC. Its protein product is CASSRQLAGGNYEQYF.